This passage covers 3 T cell receptor beta chains from one sample sequenced in a study of cytomegalovirus exposure and HLA in healthy donors. PCR employed 60 Vbeta and 13 Jbeta primers. The data were produced by immunoSEQ multiplex PCR, yet TCRdb's version contains in-frame clones alone and is incomplete. There are roughly 170,000 clones in the sample; 70% to 90% occur only once, and around 5% lies in the top ten. The specimen sequenced was PBMCs. These receptors originate from a girl aged 10-17 years in good health and CMV-seropositive.

The gene calls are TRBV7-6 and TRBJ2-5, with D maybe TRBD2 (5 bases). CDR3 length: 15 residues. CDR1 is SGHVS, CDR2 FNYEAQ, per germline. Trimming took 5 bases from V and 5 from J, leaving 18 bases between them. CDR3 loop: CASSQTNGIRETQYF. The DNA of the CDR3 is TGTGCCAGCAGCCAAACGAACGGGATTAGGGAGACCCAGTACTTC. Combining the CDR3 with reference TRBV7-6 and TRBJ2-5 gives the whole variable domain GAGVSQSPRYKVTKRGQDVALRCDPISGHVSLYWYRQALGQGPEFLTYFNYEAQQDKSGLPNDRFSAERPEGSISTLTIQRTEQRDSAMYRCASSQTNGIRETQYFGPGTRLLVL.

The genes are TRBV29-1 and TRBJ1-2; D gene uncertain. Trimming left V 3 bases short and J 7 bases short, with 6 bases between. The CDR3 runs 10 residues. Germline CDR1 SQVTM, CDR2 ANQGSEA. CDR3 amino acids: CSVESSGYTF. In DNA form, the CDR3 reads TGCAGCGTTGAGTCCTCTGGCTACACCTTC.

This chain uses TRBV6-1 with TRBJ2-3; 11 bases align to TRBD2. The CDR3 runs 16 residues. Looked up from germline, CDR1 is MNHNS and CDR2 is SASEGT. V lost 1 base, J lost 8 bases, and 8 bases stayed unmatched. This CDR3 reads CASSEEVAGGRGTQYF. Here the CDR3 DNA reads TGTGCCAGCAGTGAAGAGGTAGCGGGGGGGAGGGGTACGCAGTATTTT.